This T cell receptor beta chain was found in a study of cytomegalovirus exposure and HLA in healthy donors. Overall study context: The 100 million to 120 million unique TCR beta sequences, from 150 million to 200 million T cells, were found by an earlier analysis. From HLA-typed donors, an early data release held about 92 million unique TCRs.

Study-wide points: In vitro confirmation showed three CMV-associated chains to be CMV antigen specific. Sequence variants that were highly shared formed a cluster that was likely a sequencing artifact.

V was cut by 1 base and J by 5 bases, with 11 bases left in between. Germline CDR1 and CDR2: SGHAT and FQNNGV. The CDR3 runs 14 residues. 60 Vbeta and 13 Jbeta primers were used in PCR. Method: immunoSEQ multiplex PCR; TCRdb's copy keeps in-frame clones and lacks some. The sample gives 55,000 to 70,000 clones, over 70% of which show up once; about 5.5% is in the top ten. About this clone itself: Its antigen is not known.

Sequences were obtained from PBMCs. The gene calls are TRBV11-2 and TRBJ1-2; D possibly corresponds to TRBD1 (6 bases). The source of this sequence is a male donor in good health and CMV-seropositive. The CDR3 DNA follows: TGTGCCAGCAGCTTAGTTACAGGGATATATGGCTACACCTTC. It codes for CASSLVTGIYGYTF.